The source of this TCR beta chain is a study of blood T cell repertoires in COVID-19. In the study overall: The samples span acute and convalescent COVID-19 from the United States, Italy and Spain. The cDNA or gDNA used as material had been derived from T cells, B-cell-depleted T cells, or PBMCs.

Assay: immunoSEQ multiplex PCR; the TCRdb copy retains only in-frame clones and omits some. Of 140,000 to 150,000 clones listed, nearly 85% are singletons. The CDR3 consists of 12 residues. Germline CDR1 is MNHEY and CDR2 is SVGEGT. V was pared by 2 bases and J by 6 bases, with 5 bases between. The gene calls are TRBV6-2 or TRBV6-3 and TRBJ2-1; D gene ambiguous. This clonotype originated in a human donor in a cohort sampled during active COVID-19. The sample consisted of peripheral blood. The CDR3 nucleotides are TGTGCCAGCAGTTACATAGCCAATGAGCAGTTCTTC. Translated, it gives CASSYIANEQFF.